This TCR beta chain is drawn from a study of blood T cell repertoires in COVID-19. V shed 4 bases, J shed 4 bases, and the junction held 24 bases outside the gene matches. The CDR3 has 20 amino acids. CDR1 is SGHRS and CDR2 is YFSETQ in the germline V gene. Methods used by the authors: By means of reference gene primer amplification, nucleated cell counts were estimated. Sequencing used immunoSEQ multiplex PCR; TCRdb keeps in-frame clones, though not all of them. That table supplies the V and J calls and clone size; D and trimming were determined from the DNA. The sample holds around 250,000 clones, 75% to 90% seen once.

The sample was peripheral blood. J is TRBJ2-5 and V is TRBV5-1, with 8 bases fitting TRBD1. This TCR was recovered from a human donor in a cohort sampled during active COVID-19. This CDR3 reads CASSTYGTGSAGRSIETQYF. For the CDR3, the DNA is TGCGCCAGCAGCACTTACGGGACAGGCTCCGCTGGACGTTCGATAGAGACCCAGTACTTC.